This entry lists 8 T cell receptor beta chains sequenced from one sample in a study of Ad26.COV2.S vaccination and SARS-CoV-2 variants (dated by TCRdb to the early 2020s). The method was the immunoSEQ multiplex PCR assay. Held by TCRdb, this immuneACCESS table contains in-frame sequences only and omits some clones. Under half of the omission traces to an unresolved V gene where checked; the cause of the rest is unknown. This sample has around 450,000 clones in its table, and roughly 90% of those were observed once. The top ten hold approximately 4% of the sample. The intended sense of this specimen's treatment or condition label: some 19 received Ad26.COV2.S at low or high dose, single or two shots; about 5 received placebo; per-sample allocation not given. For vaccine and placebo recipients, repertoires were sequenced using samples collected on day 63 after the first injection. The input for sequencing was peripheral blood, taken in a trial of Ad26.COV2.S vaccine versus placebo. Receptors were obtained from a person between 18 and 59 years old who received the Ad26.COV2.S COVID-19 vaccine or a placebo.

The chain uses TRBV10-3 and TRBJ2-1; the match to TRBD2 covers 8 bases. This CDR3 is built from 19 residues. Germline-derived CDR1 and CDR2 are ENHRY and SYGVKD. V trimming: 1 base; J trimming: 2 bases; junction bases outside the gene matches: 13. CDR3 nucleotides: TGTGCCATCAGTGAGTTTGGGTGGACTAGCTCAGGTGCCTACAATGAGCAGTTCTTC. Amino acids: CAISEFGWTSSGAYNEQFF.

This clone came up a few times. The V call is TRBV16, the J call TRBJ1-5; D remains ambiguous. This CDR3 is 15 amino acids long. V was cut by 0 bases and J by 7 bases, with 13 bases left in between. CDR1 is KGHSY, CDR2 FQNENV, per germline. CDR3 sequence (DNA): TGTGCCAGCAGCCAATCTAGTCATAGCGACCAGCCCCAGCATTTT. It codes for CASSQSSHSDQPQHF. Full variable domain (missing parts from reference TRBV16 and TRBJ1-5): GEEVAQTPKHLVRGEGQKAKLYCAPIKGHSYVFWYQQVLKNEFKFLISFQNENVFDETGMPKERFSAKCLPNSPCSLEIQATKLEDSAVYFCASSQSSHSDQPQHFGDGTRLSIL.

This rearrangement joins TRBV3-1 (or the pseudogene TRBV3-2) to TRBJ1-2; unclear D gene. The CDR3 runs to 12 residues. CDR1 and CDR2 from the germline V gene are LGHDT and YNNKEL (reference sequence). Trimming removed 4 bases at V and 7 bases at J, with 10 bases between. The chain's CDR3 is CASSLPLGGYTF. In DNA, the CDR3 is TGTGCCAGCAGCCTTCCCTTGGGTGGCTACACCTTC.

J is TRBJ1-5 and V is TRBV6-5, with D tentatively TRBD1 (6 bases). The germline V gene encodes CDR1 MNHEY and CDR2 SVGAGI. V lost 6 bases and J lost 6, with 15 bases in between. This CDR3 region has 14 residues. In DNA, the CDR3 is TGTGCCAGCAGAATTACAGGGCCCCCTCAGCCCCAGCATTTT. Protein sequence: CASRITGPPQPQHF.

This clone was seen a few times. The chain is built from TRBV19 and TRBJ1-5; 10 positions match TRBD1. This CDR3 is 14 amino acids long. Germline CDR1 and CDR2: LNHDA and SQIVND (reference sequence). V dropped 6 bases and J dropped 1; count of bases not matched to a gene: 0. As DNA, the CDR3 is TGTGCCAGTAGGGACAGGGGGAGCAATCAGCCCCAGCATTTT. The encoded protein is CASRDRGSNQPQHF. Looking up the rest from reference TRBV19 and TRBJ1-5 gives the full variable domain: DGGITQSPKYLFRKEGQNVTLSCEQNLNHDAMYWYRQDPGQGLRLIYYSQIVNDFQKGDIAEGYSVSREKKESFPLTVTSAQKNPTAFYLCASRDRGSNQPQHFGDGTRLSIL.

This chain uses TRBV15 with TRBJ1-2; the D gene is possibly TRBD1 (5 bases). The CDR3 runs to 17 residues. Germline assignment: CDR1 LNHNV and CDR2 YYDKDF (reference sequence). The ends were cut back, 0 bases at V and 3 bases at J, with 17 bases in the middle. CDR3 in DNA: TGTGCCACCAGCAGAGATTTCATCCTGGGGCGCGACTATGGCTACACCTTC. It specifies CATSRDFILGRDYGYTF.

This chain connects TRBV9 to TRBJ2-4; D is perhaps TRBD1 (6 bases). This CDR3 contains 16 residues. V lost 3 bases and J 1 base, leaving 14 bases between the germline ends. The germline V gene encodes CDR1 SGDLS and CDR2 YYNGEE. The CDR3 DNA sequence: TGTGCCAGCAGCGCACACAGGGTCGGGGCCAAAAACATTCAGTACTTC. Amino acids: CASSAHRVGAKNIQYF. The full variable domain, in which reference TRBV9 and TRBJ2-4 provide the parts outside the CDR3, is DSGVTQTPKHLITATGQRVTLRCSPRSGDLSVYWYQQSLDQGLQFLIQYYNGEERAKGNILERFSAQQFPDLHSELNLSSLELGDSALYFCASSAHRVGAKNIQYFGAGTRLSVL.

The chain joins TRBV30 to TRBJ1-1; no reliable D call. Trimming stripped 0 bases from V and 4 bases from J, with 18 bases between. The CDR3 consists of 16 residues. CDR1 and CDR2 from the germline V gene are GTSNPN and SVGIG (reference sequence). The CDR3 DNA reads as TGTGCCTGGAGTGTAGCCCGGACGGATTGGAGCACTGAAGCTTTCTTT. Its protein product is CAWSVARTDWSTEAFF.